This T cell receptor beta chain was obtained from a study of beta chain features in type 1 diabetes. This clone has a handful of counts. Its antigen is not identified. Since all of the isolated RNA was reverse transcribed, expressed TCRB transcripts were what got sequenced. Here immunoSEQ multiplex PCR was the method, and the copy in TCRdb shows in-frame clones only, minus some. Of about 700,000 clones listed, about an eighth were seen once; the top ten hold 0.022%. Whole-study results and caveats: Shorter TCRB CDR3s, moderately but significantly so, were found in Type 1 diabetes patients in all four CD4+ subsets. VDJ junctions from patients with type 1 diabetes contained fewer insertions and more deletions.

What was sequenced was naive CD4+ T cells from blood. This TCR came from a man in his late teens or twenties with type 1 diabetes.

In DNA form, the CDR3 reads TGTGCCAGCAGCTTCTATGACAGGGAGTACGAGCAGTACTTC. It yields the protein CASSFYDREYEQYF. J is TRBJ2-7 and V is TRBV7-9; TRBD1 matches at 7 bases. Germline V gene lookup returns CDR1 SEHNR and CDR2 FQNEAQ (reference sequence). This CDR3 spans 14 amino acids. V shed 3 bases, J shed 4 bases, and the junction held 6 bases outside the gene matches.